This T cell receptor (beta chain) was identified in a study of cytomegalovirus exposure and HLA in healthy donors. After removal of 7 bases from V and 3 bases from J, the junction contained 9 bases not matched to a gene. This CDR3 spans 14 amino acids. CDR1 and CDR2 (germline): MNHNS, SASEGT. TCRdb's table, derived via immunoSEQ multiplex PCR, lists solely in-frame clones and lacks some. Of 90,000 to 150,000 clones listed, about 82% are singletons. Study-level results: Listed as cytomegalovirus-associated were more than 150 TCR beta chains. In vitro, a few CMV-associated chains proved specific for CMV antigens. The tendency of first-cohort TCR clusters to co-occur in the 120 or so validation repertoires was identified by a subsequent analysis.

Comments on this clone: No antigen is known for it.

This receptor was identified in a man aged 18 to 29 in good health and CMV-seronegative. Sequencing used PBMCs. The chain is built from TRBV6-1 and TRBJ2-7; TRBD1 agrees at 7 bases. For the CDR3, the DNA is TGTGCCAGCACCGAACGAGGACAGGACTACGAGCAGTACTTC. Its translation: CASTERGQDYEQYF.